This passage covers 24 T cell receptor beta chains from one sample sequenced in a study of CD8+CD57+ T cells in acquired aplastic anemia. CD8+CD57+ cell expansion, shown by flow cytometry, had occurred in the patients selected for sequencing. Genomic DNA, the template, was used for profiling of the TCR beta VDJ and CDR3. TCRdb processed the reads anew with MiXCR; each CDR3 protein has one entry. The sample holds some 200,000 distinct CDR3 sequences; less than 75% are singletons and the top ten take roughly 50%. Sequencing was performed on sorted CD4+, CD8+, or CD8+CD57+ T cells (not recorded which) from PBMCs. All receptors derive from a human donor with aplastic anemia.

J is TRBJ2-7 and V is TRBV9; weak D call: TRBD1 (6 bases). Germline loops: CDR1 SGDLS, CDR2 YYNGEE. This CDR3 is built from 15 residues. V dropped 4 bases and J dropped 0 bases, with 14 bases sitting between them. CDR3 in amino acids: CASSNSGTLSYEQYF. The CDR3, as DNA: TGTGCCAGCAGCAACTCCGGGACACTCTCCTACGAGCAGTACTTC.

CDR3: CASSFGTVYTEAFF. CDR3 in DNA: TGTGCCAGCAGCTTCGGGACAGTCTACACTGAAGCTTTCTTT. The V gene is TRBV13, the J gene TRBJ1-1; 7 bases are a match to TRBD1. J was trimmed by 3 bases and V by 3 bases; bases with no gene match: 4. The CDR3 runs 14 residues. Per germline, CDR1 PRHDT and CDR2 FYEKMQ (reference sequence).

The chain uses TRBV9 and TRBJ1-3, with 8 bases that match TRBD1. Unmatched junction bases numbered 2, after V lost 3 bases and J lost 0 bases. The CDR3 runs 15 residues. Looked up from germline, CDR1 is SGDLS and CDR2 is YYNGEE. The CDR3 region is CASSGTGGSGNTIYF. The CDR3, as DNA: TGTGCCAGCAGCGGCACAGGGGGCTCTGGAAACACCATATATTTT.

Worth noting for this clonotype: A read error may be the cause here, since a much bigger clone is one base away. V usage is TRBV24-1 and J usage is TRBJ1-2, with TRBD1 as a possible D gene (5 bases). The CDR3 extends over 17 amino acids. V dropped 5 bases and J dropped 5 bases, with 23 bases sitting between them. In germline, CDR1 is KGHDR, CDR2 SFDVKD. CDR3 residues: CATSANLQQGSIYGYTF. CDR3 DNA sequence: TGTGCCACCAGTGCGAACCTACAGCAGGGATCAATTTATGGCTACACCTTC.

CDR3 in amino acids: CASSFDWADTQYF. The CDR3 coding sequence is TGTGCCAGCAGCTTTGACTGGGCAGATACGCAGTATTTT. J is TRBJ2-3 and V is TRBV7-2, with D unresolved. With 3 bases removed from V and 4 bases from J, the gap between germline ends came to 8 bases. The CDR3 is made up of 13 amino acids. Germline assignment: CDR1 SGHTA and CDR2 FQGNSA.

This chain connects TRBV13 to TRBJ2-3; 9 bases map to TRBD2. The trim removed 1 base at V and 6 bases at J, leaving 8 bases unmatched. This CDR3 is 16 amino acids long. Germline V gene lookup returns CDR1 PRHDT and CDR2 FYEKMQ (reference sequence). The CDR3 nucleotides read TGTGCCAGCAGCTTAGAGTCTCTAGCGGGAAGGGATACGCAGTATTTT. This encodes CASSLESLAGRDTQYF. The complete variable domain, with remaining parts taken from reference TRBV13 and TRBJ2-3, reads AAGVIQSPRHLIKEKRETATLKCYPIPRHDTVYWYQQGPGQDPQFLISFYEKMQSDKGSIPDRFSAQQFSDYHSELNMSSLELGDSALYFCASSLESLAGRDTQYFGPGTRLTVL.

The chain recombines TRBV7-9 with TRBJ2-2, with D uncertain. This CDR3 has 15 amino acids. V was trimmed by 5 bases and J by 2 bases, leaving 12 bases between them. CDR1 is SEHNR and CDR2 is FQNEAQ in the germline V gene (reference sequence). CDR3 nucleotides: TGTGCCAGCAGCCAAACACGCCCAAACACCGGGGAGCTGTTTTTT. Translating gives CASSQTRPNTGELFF.

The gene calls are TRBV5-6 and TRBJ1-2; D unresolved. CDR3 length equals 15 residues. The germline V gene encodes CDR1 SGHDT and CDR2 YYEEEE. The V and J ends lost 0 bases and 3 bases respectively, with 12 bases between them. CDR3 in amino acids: CASSLVAVGYYGYTF. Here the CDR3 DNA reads TGTGCCAGCAGCTTGGTCGCGGTAGGGTACTATGGCTACACCTTC.

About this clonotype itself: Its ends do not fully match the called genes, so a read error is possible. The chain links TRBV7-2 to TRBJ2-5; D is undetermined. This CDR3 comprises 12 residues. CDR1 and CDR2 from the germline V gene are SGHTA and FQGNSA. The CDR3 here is CAGSLNRETQYF. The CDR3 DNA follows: TGTGCCGGCAGCTTAAACAGAGAGACCCAGTACTTC.

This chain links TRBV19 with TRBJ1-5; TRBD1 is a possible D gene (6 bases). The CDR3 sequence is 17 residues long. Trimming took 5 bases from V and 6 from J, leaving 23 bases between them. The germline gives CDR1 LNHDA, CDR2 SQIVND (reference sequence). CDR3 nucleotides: TGTGCCAGTAGTCACGAGATTTTCTTAGGGGGGGGTCAGCCCCAGCATTTT. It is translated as CASSHEIFLGGGQPQHF.

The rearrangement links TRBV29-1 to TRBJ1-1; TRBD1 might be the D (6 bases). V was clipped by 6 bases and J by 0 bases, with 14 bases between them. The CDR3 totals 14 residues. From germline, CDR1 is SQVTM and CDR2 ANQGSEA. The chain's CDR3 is CSVGIRGLNTEAFF. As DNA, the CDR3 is TGCAGCGTGGGAATCAGGGGTCTGAACACTGAAGCTTTCTTT.

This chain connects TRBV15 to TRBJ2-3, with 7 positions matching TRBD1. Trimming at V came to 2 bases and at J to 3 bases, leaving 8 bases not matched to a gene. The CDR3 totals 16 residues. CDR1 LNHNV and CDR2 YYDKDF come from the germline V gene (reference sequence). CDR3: CATSRSPGQITDTQYF. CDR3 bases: TGTGCCACCAGCAGAAGTCCGGGACAGATTACAGATACGCAGTATTTT.

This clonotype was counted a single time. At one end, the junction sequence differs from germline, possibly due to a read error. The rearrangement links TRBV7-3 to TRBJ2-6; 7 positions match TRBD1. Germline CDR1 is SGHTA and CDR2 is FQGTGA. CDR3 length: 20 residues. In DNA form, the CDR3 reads TGTGCCAGCAGCTCAACGGACAGGCTGGCACTAGGGTCTGGGGACAACGTCCTGCCTTTC. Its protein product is CASSSTDRLALGSGDNVLPF.

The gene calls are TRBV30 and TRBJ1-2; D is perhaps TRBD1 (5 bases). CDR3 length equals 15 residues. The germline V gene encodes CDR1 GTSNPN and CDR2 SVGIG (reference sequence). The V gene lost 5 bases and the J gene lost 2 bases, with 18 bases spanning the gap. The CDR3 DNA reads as TGTGCCTGGTTAGCTCCCCGGGGGGGAAACTATGGCTACACCTTC. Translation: CAWLAPRGGNYGYTF.

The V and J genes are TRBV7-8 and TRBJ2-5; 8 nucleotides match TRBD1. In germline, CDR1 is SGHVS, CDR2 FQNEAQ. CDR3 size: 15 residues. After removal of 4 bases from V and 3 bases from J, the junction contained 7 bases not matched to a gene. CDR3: CASSSGTGVKETQYF. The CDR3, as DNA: TGTGCCAGCAGCTCAGGGACAGGCGTAAAAGAGACCCAGTACTTC.

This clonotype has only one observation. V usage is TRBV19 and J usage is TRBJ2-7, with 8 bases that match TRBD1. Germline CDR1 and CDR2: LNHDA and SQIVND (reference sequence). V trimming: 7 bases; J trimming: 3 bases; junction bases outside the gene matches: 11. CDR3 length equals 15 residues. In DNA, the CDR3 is TGTGCCAGTAAGGGGAAACAGGGGGGAGACTACGAGCAGTACTTC. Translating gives CASKGKQGGDYEQYF.

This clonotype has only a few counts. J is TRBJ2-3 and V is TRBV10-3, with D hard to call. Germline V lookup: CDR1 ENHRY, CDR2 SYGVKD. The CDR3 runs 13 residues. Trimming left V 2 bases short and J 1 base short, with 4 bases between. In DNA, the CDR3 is TGTGCCATCAGTGAGCAGGGCACAGATACGCAGTATTTT. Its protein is CAISEQGTDTQYF.

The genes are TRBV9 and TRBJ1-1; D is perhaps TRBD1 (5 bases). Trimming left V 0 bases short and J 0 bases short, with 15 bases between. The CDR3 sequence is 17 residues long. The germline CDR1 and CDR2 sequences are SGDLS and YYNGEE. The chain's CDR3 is CASSVATTGSMNTEAFF. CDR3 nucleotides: TGTGCCAGCAGCGTAGCTACCACAGGTAGCATGAACACTGAAGCTTTCTTT.

The CDR3 here is CASSLGRYEQFF. The CDR3 DNA follows: TGTGCCAGCAGCTTAGGGCGTTATGAGCAGTTCTTC. The J gene is TRBJ2-1, the V gene TRBV7-8; no firm D call. This CDR3 is built from 12 residues. CDR1 and CDR2 (germline): SGHVS, FQNEAQ. The ends were cut back, 1 base at V and 8 bases at J, with 6 bases in the middle.

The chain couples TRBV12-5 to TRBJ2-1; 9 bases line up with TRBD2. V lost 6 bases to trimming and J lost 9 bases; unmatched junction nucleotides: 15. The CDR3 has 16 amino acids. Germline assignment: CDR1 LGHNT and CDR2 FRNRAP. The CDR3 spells CASGPTAGLAPLEQFF. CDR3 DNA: TGTGCTAGTGGCCCCACCGCCGGACTAGCGCCCCTTGAGCAGTTCTTC.

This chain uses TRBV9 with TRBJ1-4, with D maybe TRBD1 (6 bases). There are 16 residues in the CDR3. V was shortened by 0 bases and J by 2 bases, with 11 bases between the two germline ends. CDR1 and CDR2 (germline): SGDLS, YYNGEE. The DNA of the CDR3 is TGTGCCAGCAGCGTAGGGGGACATATCACTAATGAAAAACTGTTTTTT. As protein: CASSVGGHITNEKLFF.

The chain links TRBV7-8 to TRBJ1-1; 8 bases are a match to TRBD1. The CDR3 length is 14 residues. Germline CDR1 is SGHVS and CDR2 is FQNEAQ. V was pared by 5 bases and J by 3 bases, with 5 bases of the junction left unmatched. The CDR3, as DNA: TGTGCCAGCAGCAAGACAGGGGTCGACACTGAAGCTTTCTTT. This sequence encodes CASSKTGVDTEAFF. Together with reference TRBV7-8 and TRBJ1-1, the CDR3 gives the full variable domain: GAGVSQSPRYKVAKRGQDVALRCDPISGHVSLFWYQQALGQGPEFLTYFQNEAQLDKSGLPSDRFFAERPEGSVSTLKIQRTQQEDSAVYLCASSKTGVDTEAFFGQGTRLTVV.

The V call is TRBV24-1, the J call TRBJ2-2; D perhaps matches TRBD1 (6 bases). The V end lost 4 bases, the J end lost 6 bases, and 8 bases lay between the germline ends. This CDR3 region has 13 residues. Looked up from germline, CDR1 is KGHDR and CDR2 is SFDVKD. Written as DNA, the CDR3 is TGTGCCACCAGTGACAGGGGACCCGGGGAGCTGTTTTTT. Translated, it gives CATSDRGPGELFF.

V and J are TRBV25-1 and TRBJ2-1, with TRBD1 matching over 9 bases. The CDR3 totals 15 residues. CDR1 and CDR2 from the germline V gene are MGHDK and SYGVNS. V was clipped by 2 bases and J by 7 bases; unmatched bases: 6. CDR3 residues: CASSEQGQGLNEQFF. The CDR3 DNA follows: TGTGCCAGCAGTGAACAAGGACAGGGGTTGAATGAGCAGTTCTTC. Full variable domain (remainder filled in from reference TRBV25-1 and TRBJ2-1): EADIYQTPRYLVIGTGKKITLECSQTMGHDKMYWYQQDPGMELHLIHYSYGVNSTEKGDLSSESTVSRIRTEHFPLTLESARPSHTSQYLCASSEQGQGLNEQFFGPGTRLTVL.